This is a list of T cell receptor beta chains from one sample in a study of post-analysis software for immune sequencing data. TCRdb analysed the PCR reads with MiXCR anew, one entry per CDR3 protein. The data show fewer than 550,000 distinct CDR3 sequences, about a third seen once. The sequenced sample was blood. These receptors were obtained from a girl younger than 18 with multiple sclerosis. Each CDR3 is given with its conserved first and last residue. D genes are given only for firm matches. Clone size is given for some rows only: seen once, a few or many times, or a class if the clone is expanded.

cdr3_aa cdr3_nt v_call cdr3_length clone_size j_call d_call
CASSSPLAGGSYNEQFF TGTGCCAGCAGCTCTCCACTAGCGGGGGGATCCTACAATGAGCAGTTCTTC TRBV7-8 17 few TRBJ2-1 TRBD2
CASSEHMGSSNQPQHF TGTGCCAGCAGTGAACATATGGGTTCTAGCAATCAGCCCCAGCATTTT TRBV2 16 NA TRBJ1-5 NA
CASSLEREPTDTQYF TGTGCCAGCAGCTTAGAACGGGAACCCACAGATACGCAGTATTTT TRBV7-2 15 once TRBJ2-3 NA
CASSQEPAENYGYTF TGCGCCAGCAGCCAAGAACCCGCAGAGAACTATGGCTACACCTTC TRBV4-1 15 few TRBJ1-2 NA
CSVRMDRGFYGYTF TGCAGCGTGCGGATGGACAGGGGCTTCTATGGCTACACCTTC TRBV29-1 14 many TRBJ1-2 TRBD1
CASSQDQAGKNIQYF TGTGCCAGCAGCCAAGATCAGGCAGGCAAAAACATTCAGTACTTC TRBV3-1 15 few TRBJ2-4 NA
CASSTSGVGKAFF TGTGCCAGCAGTACGTCAGGGGTGGGGAAAGCTTTCTTT TRBV27 13 NA TRBJ1-1 NA
CASSSTGYSTDTQYF TGCGCCAGCAGCTCTACAGGGTACAGCACAGATACGCAGTATTTT TRBV5-1 15 NA TRBJ2-3 NA
CSVDLGHLNTEAFF TGCAGCGTTGATTTGGGACACCTGAACACTGAAGCTTTCTTT TRBV29-1 14 NA TRBJ1-1 NA
CASSNYLARGQETQYF TGTGCCAGTAGTAATTACCTAGCGCGTGGGCAAGAGACCCAGTACTTC TRBV19 16 NA TRBJ2-5 NA
CASRKAGSYNEQFF TGTGCCAGCAGAAAAGCTGGCTCCTACAATGAGCAGTTCTTC TRBV13 14 NA TRBJ2-1 NA
CSARDHVSGTGDSPLHF TGCAGTGCTAGAGATCATGTCTCCGGGACAGGGGATTCACCCCTCCACTTT TRBV20-1 17 NA TRBJ1-6 TRBD1
CASSLVLRQGNNEQFF TGCGCCAGCAGCTTGGTATTGAGACAGGGCAACAATGAGCAGTTCTTC TRBV5-1 16 few TRBJ2-1 TRBD1
CSAGLGAPGTGELFF TGCAGCGCCGGATTGGGAGCCCCTGGCACCGGGGAGCTGTTTTTT TRBV29-1 15 NA TRBJ2-2 NA